This entry lists 20 T cell receptor beta chains sequenced from one sample in a study of OX40 agonist ivuxolimab in advanced cancers. TCRdb's copy holds only in-frame clones and misses some; the assay was immunoSEQ multiplex PCR. Here the sample spans some 99,000 clones, less than 95% being singletons. The specimen comprised CD4+ or CD8+ T cells sorted from blood, sampled in a trial of the OX40 agonist ivuxolimab. These receptor sequences come from an adult with an advanced solid tumor such as melanoma, head and neck, liver or kidney cancer.

The chain is built from TRBV18 and TRBJ1-4; TRBD1 matches 9 bases. The germline V gene has CDR1 KGHSH and CDR2 LQKENI. The CDR3 totals 16 residues. Trimming removed 2 bases from V and 4 bases from J; junction bases left unmatched: 5. The CDR3 protein is CASSPATGGLNEKLFF. The CDR3 nucleotides read TGTGCCAGCTCACCAGCTACAGGGGGCCTTAATGAAAAACTGTTTTTT. Filled out from reference TRBV18 and TRBJ1-4, the complete variable domain reads NAGVMQNPRHLVRRRGQEARLRCSPMKGHSHVYWYRQLPEEGLKFMVYLQKENIIDESGMPKERFSAEFPKEGPSILRIQQVVRGDSAAYFCASSPATGGLNEKLFFGSGTQLSVL.

V is TRBV9 and J is TRBJ2-3; D may correspond to TRBD1 or TRBD2 (7 bases each). The germline V and J ends were trimmed by 0 bases and 3 bases, with 17 bases remaining between them. The germline gives CDR1 SGDLS, CDR2 YYNGEE. The CDR3 loop spans 17 amino acids. This CDR3 is CASSVVPRQGGTDTQYF. The CDR3 coding sequence is TGTGCCAGCAGCGTAGTCCCCAGGCAGGGGGGGACAGATACGCAGTATTTT.

This chain joins TRBV25-1 and TRBJ2-5; D unclear. Trimming left V 3 bases short and J 5 bases short, with 19 bases between. This CDR3 spans 16 amino acids. Germline loops: CDR1 MGHDK, CDR2 SYGVNS. The CDR3 coding sequence is TGTGCCAGCAGTGAGCACGGGTCCCCCATAAGGGAGACCCAGTACTTC. It codes for CASSEHGSPIRETQYF.

The V call is TRBV19, the J call TRBJ1-1; 8 bases map to TRBD1. V lost 3 bases, J lost 0 bases, and 12 bases stayed unmatched. CDR3 length: 18 residues. Germline values: CDR1 LNHDA, CDR2 SQIVND (reference sequence). CDR3 bases: TGTGCCAGTAGTATTACCAGGACAGGGCGCCCGCTGAACACTGAAGCTTTCTTT. This encodes CASSITRTGRPLNTEAFF.

This clone was detected once. The rearrangement uses TRBV30 and TRBJ1-4, with D unresolved. CDR1 is GTSNPN, CDR2 SVGIG, per germline (reference sequence). Trimming stripped 0 bases from V and 0 bases from J, with 8 bases between. This CDR3 has 15 amino acids. This chain's CDR3 is CAWSVGASTNEKLFF. In DNA form, the CDR3 reads TGTGCCTGGAGTGTAGGTGCGTCAACTAATGAAAAACTGTTTTTT.

The rearrangement uses TRBV7-2 and TRBJ2-7; 8 bases agree with TRBD1. V lost 2 bases to trimming and J lost 7 bases; unmatched junction nucleotides: 10. Germline V gene lookup returns CDR1 SGHTA and CDR2 FQGNSA. The CDR3 covers 15 residues. This chain's CDR3 is CASSLILQGAWEQYF. In nucleotides, the CDR3 is TGTGCCAGCAGCTTAATTCTTCAGGGGGCATGGGAGCAGTACTTC.

The chain uses TRBV7-3 and TRBJ1-1; D unresolved. V was pared by 5 bases and J by 4 bases, with 11 bases between. The germline V gene encodes CDR1 SGHTA and CDR2 FQGTGA. There are 13 residues in the CDR3. The CDR3 protein is CASSVTQITEAFF. The CDR3 bases are TGTGCCAGCAGCGTGACACAGATCACTGAAGCTTTCTTT.

The V gene is TRBV5-6, the J gene TRBJ2-7, with D possibly being TRBD1 (6 bases). The CDR3 is 15 amino acids. Trimming removed 4 bases from V and 3 bases from J, with 17 bases in between. CDR1 and CDR2 from the germline V gene are SGHDT and YYEEEE. The CDR3 is CASSRGDRSYYEQYF. CDR3 in DNA: TGTGCCAGCAGCCGCGGAGACAGGTCCTACTACGAGCAGTACTTC.

The chain couples TRBV6-5 to TRBJ2-3, with D tentatively TRBD1 or TRBD2 (5 bases each). V shed 0 bases and J shed 5 bases, with 9 bases lying between them. CDR1 MNHEY and CDR2 SVGAGI come from the germline V gene. The CDR3 consists of 14 residues. CDR3 sequence (DNA): TGTGCCAGCAGTTACTCGGGGGACCAAGATACGCAGTATTTT. This gives the protein CASSYSGDQDTQYF.

The chain employs TRBV30 and TRBJ1-4, with D hard to call. Germline assignment: CDR1 GTSNPN and CDR2 SVGIG (reference sequence). Trimming stripped 0 bases from V and 5 bases from J, with 10 bases between. This CDR3 comprises 14 residues. The CDR3 DNA follows: TGTGCCTGGAGTGTACGGTCCGTGAATGAAAAACTGTTTTTT. Its translation is CAWSVRSVNEKLFF.

Only one count was recorded for this clone. The chain couples TRBV4-1 to TRBJ2-7, with 10 bases that match TRBD1. The CDR3 consists of 14 residues. Germline-derived CDR1 and CDR2 are MGHRA and YSYEKL. V shed 4 bases, J shed 4 bases, and the junction held 4 bases outside the gene matches. CDR3 sequence: CASSLRQGAYEQYF. CDR3 DNA sequence: TGCGCCAGCAGCCTCCGACAGGGGGCTTACGAGCAGTACTTC.

The chain is built from TRBV18 and TRBJ2-1; 11 bases line up with TRBD2. Germline CDR1 KGHSH, CDR2 LQKENI. The CDR3 is made up of 15 amino acids. The junction had 6 bases not matched to a gene; V was cut back by 2 bases and J by 9 bases. The CDR3 is CASSPTASGRSEQFF. The CDR3 nucleotides read TGTGCCAGCTCACCAACGGCTAGCGGGAGGAGTGAGCAGTTCTTC.

This clone was counted a few times. The chain recombines TRBV27 with TRBJ2-7, with 13 bases aligning to TRBD2. The ends lost 8 bases at V and 5 bases at J; junction bases unmatched: 3. The CDR3 extends over 13 amino acids. The germline CDR1 and CDR2 sequences are MNHEY and SMNVEV (reference sequence). CDR3 bases: TGTGCCAGCCGGACTAGCGGGAGCCACGAGCAGTACTTC. Protein product: CASRTSGSHEQYF.

The V and J genes are TRBV19 and TRBJ1-5; 9 bases line up with TRBD1. In germline, CDR1 is LNHDA, CDR2 SQIVND (reference sequence). The CDR3 is 14 residues long. Losses at the gene ends were 5 bases for V and 6 bases for J; bases not matched to a gene: 5. CDR3 region: CASSATGGPQPQHF. In nucleotides, the CDR3 is TGTGCCAGTAGTGCTACAGGGGGCCCTCAGCCCCAGCATTTT.

As regards this clone: The same CDR3 is also encoded by other DNA sequences in this sample. The rearrangement uses TRBV12-5 and TRBJ1-1; D possibly corresponds to TRBD1 (6 bases). Germline CDR1 and CDR2: LGHNT and FRNRAP. The V and J ends lost 9 bases and 8 bases respectively, with 25 bases between them. CDR3 length equals 15 residues. The CDR3 nucleotides are TGTGCTAGGGAATCTATAGAGGGGGACGGGACCGAAGCTTTCTTT. It codes for CARESIEGDGTEAFF.

The chain employs TRBV5-1 and TRBJ2-3; the match to TRBD2 covers 11 bases. V lost 4 bases and J lost 3; bases outside the gene matches: 10. CDR1 is SGHRS and CDR2 is YFSETQ in the germline V gene. This CDR3 is built from 17 residues. The CDR3 loop reads CASSRGGLADGTDTQYF. The CDR3 DNA reads as TGCGCCAGCAGCCGCGGGGGACTAGCGGACGGAACAGATACGCAGTATTTT.

The chain links TRBV7-6 to TRBJ1-2; a weak D match, TRBD1 (5 bases). Trimming removed 6 bases at V and 7 bases at J, with 12 bases between. The length of the CDR3 is 12 residues. CDR1 SGHVS and CDR2 FNYEAQ come from the germline V gene. The CDR3, as DNA: TGTGCCAGCAGTCGCAGGGATTTTGGCTACACCTTC. Its translation: CASSRRDFGYTF.

The gene calls are TRBV7-3 and TRBJ1-1, with D possibly TRBD1 on 5 matching bases. The V end was cut by 5 bases, the J end by 0 bases, with 7 bases between. Looked up from germline, CDR1 is SGHTA and CDR2 is FQGTGA. This CDR3 is 13 amino acids long. The CDR3 DNA follows: TGTGCCAGCAGCCCGACAGTGAACACTGAAGCTTTCTTT. Translated, it gives CASSPTVNTEAFF.

The chain combines TRBV23-1 with TRBJ2-5; weak D call: TRBD2 (5 bases). TRBV23-1 is placed among ORFs of uncertain function. V gave up 0 bases and J gave up 9 bases, with 17 bases separating them. The CDR3 extends over 15 amino acids. CDR3 loop: CASSQSGQEEVSQYF. The CDR3 DNA is TGCGCCAGCAGTCAATCTGGCCAGGAGGAGGTGTCCCAGTACTTC.

This sequence joins TRBV9 and TRBJ2-3; TRBD2 is a possible D gene (6 bases). CDR3 size: 16 residues. V lost 3 bases, J lost 2 bases, and 16 bases lay in between. Germline lookup yields CDR1 SGDLS and CDR2 YYNGEE. This CDR3 is CASSGLGGRDTDTQYF. The CDR3 nucleotides read TGTGCCAGCAGCGGCCTAGGAGGGCGTGACACAGATACGCAGTATTTT.